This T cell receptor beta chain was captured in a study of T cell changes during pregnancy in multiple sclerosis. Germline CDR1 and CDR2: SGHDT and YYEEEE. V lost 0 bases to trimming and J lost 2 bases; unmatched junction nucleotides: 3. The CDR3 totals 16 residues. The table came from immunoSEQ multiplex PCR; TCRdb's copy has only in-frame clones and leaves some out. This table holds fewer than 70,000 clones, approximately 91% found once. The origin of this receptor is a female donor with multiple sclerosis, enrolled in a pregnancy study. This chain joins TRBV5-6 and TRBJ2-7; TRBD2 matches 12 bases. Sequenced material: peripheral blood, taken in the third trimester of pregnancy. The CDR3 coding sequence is TGTGCCAGCAGCTTGGGTCTAGCGGGGGGGACCTACGAGCAGTACTTC. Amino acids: CASSLGLAGGTYEQYF. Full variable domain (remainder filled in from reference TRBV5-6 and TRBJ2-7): DAGVTQSPTHLIKTRGQQVTLRCSPKSGHDTVSWYQQALGQGPQFIFQYYEEEERQRGNFPDRFSGHQFPNYSSELNVNALLLGDSALYLCASSLGLAGGTYEQYFGPGTRLTVT.